Listed below are T cell receptor beta chains from one sample, sequenced in a study of blood T cells in healthy people across ages. Using its own MiXCR run on the 5' RACE reads, TCRdb lists one record per CDR3 protein. This repertoire shows 550,000 to 800,000 distinct CDR3 sequences, about a third found once; its top ten account for approximately 15%. Sequencing was carried out using blood. The receptors shown here come from a woman aged 80 or over in good health. Each CDR3 is given with its conserved first and last residue. The order of the fields is D gene, J gene, clone size, V gene, CDR3 protein, CDR3 DNA. D genes are given only for firm matches. Not every row has a clone size; where given, it reads once, few, many or a size class.

TRBD1 | TRBJ2-1 | NA | TRBV29-1 | CSVEAGTVGYNEQFF | TGCAGCGTTGAAGCCGGGACAGTCGGATACAATGAGCAGTTCTTC
NA | TRBJ2-3 | NA | TRBV18 | CASSVGTGMLDTQYF | TGTGCCAGCTCCGTAGGCACTGGAATGTTGGATACGCAGTATTTT
NA | TRBJ2-3 | few | TRBV7-8 | CASSRRSGGGPADTQYF | TGTGCCAGCAGCAGACGCAGTGGGGGAGGTCCAGCAGATACGCAGTATTTT
TRBD2 | TRBJ2-1 | few | TRBV20-1 | CSAHGLAGGLSSYNEQFF | TGCAGTGCTCATGGACTAGCGGGGGGGTTGAGCTCCTACAATGAGCAGTTCTTC
NA | TRBJ2-4 | few | TRBV20-1 | CSARGLNIQYF | TGCAGTGCTAGAGGCTTGAACATTCAGTACTTC
NA | TRBJ2-3 | once | TRBV29-1 | CSVYGWGGRDTQYF | TGCAGCGTTTACGGATGGGGGGGCCGAGATACGCAGTATTTT
TRBD2 | TRBJ2-1 | NA | TRBV6-5 | CASTLRGRKDEQFF | TGTGCCAGCACCCTTCGCGGGAGGAAGGATGAGCAGTTCTTC
NA | TRBJ2-1 | NA | TRBV7-3 | CASSLDFLNEQFF | TGTGCCAGCAGCTTAGATTTTCTCAATGAGCAGTTCTTC
NA | TRBJ2-5 | NA | TRBV25-1 | CASSWQVGETQYF | TGCGCCAGCAGTTGGCAGGTGGGGGAGACCCAGTACTTC
TRBD2 | TRBJ2-5 | NA | TRBV20-1 | CSAGGGASETQYF | TGCAGCGCGGGAGGGGGGGCCTCAGAGACCCAGTACTTC
NA | TRBJ1-2 | few | TRBV28 | CAAAGVKYYGYTF | TGTGCCGCCGCGGGGGTTAAATACTATGGCTACACCTTC
NA | TRBJ1-5 | NA | TRBV7-2 | CASSLGSASNQPQHF | TGTGCCAGCAGCTTAGGTTCAGCTAGCAATCAGCCCCAGCATTTT
TRBD1 | TRBJ1-1 | many | TRBV6-2/TRBV6-3 | CASTKTGLNTEAFF | TGTGCCAGCACAAAGACAGGGCTGAACACTGAAGCTTTCTTT
NA | TRBJ2-2 | few | TRBV28 | CASSIGTWLISGELFF | TGTGCCAGCAGTATAGGGACATGGCTTATCTCCGGGGAGCTGTTTTTT
TRBD2 | TRBJ2-1 | many | TRBV5-1 | CASSFGTSGEQFF | TGCGCCAGCAGCTTCGGGACTAGCGGGGAGCAGTTCTTC
NA | TRBJ1-5 | NA | TRBV7-8 | CASSLVLDSYQPQHF | TGTGCCAGCAGCTTAGTACTGGACAGTTATCAGCCCCAGCATTTT
NA | TRBJ2-7 | many | TRBV5-5 | CASSAGQKGEQYF | TGTGCCAGCAGCGCTGGACAGAAAGGCGAGCAGTACTTC
NA | TRBJ1-2 | NA | TRBV4-3 | CASSQSLGGNGYTF | TGCGCCAGCAGCCAATCCTTAGGGGGGAATGGCTACACCTTC
NA | TRBJ1-4 | NA | TRBV5-1 | CASNSGGGALYLLNEKLFF | TGCGCCAGCAACTCCGGCGGGGGGGCGCTTTACCTCCTGAATGAAAAACTGTTTTTT
NA | TRBJ1-2 | many | TRBV7-2 | CASSLSGASYGYTF | TGTGCCAGCAGCCTCTCAGGGGCTAGCTATGGCTACACCTTC
NA | TRBJ2-3 | many | TRBV7-2 | CASSLTLSTDTQYF | TGTGCCAGCAGCTTAACCCTTAGCACAGATACGCAGTATTTT
NA | TRBJ1-1 | NA | TRBV6-1 | CASKWYPNTEAFF | TGTGCCAGCAAGTGGTACCCTAACACTGAAGCTTTCTTT
NA | TRBJ2-5 | NA | TRBV11-2 | CASSFRSETQYF | TGTGCCAGCAGCTTTCGATCGGAGACCCAGTACTTC
NA | TRBJ2-5 | many | TRBV6-2/TRBV6-3 | CASSPPTGRGETQYF | TGTGCCAGCAGTCCCCCGACAGGGAGGGGAGAGACCCAGTACTTC
NA | TRBJ1-4 | NA | TRBV12-3/TRBV12-4 | CASGGRQGTEKLFF | TGTGCCAGCGGAGGCCGGCAGGGTACTGAAAAACTGTTTTTT
NA | TRBJ1-1 | many | TRBV7-3 | CASSLKSKGTEAFF | TGTGCCAGCAGCTTGAAATCGAAGGGTACTGAAGCTTTCTTT
TRBD1 | TRBJ1-5 | few | TRBV2 | CASRGDRDQPQHF | TGTGCCAGCAGGGGGGACAGGGATCAGCCCCAGCATTTT
NA | TRBJ2-7 | many | TRBV20-1 | CSASSGGSEEQYF | TGCAGTGCTAGTTCCGGGGGATCGGAAGAGCAGTACTTC
TRBD1 | TRBJ1-1 | NA | TRBV4-1 | CASSLEGQSEAFF | TGCGCCAGCAGTCTGGAGGGACAGAGTGAAGCTTTCTTT
NA | TRBJ2-7 | NA | TRBV11-2 | CASSLRSDYSYEQYF | TGTGCCAGCAGCTTACGGTCAGACTACTCCTACGAGCAGTACTTC
NA | TRBJ2-1 | NA | TRBV30 | CAWDYGTGSYNEQFF | TGTGCCTGGGACTATGGGACGGGCTCCTACAATGAGCAGTTCTTC
TRBD2 | TRBJ2-3 | NA | TRBV6-5 | CASSYGLAGKWGDTDTQYF | TGTGCCAGCAGTTACGGCCTAGCGGGAAAATGGGGGGATACAGATACGCAGTATTTT
NA | TRBJ2-7 | many | TRBV29-1 | CSVQVAYEQYF | TGCAGCGTTCAGGTCGCCTACGAGCAGTACTTC
NA | TRBJ2-5 | NA | TRBV6-2/TRBV6-3 | CVSRRYNRYNEQYF | TGTGTCAGCCGTCGGTATAACAGATACAATGAGCAGTACTTC
TRBD1 | TRBJ1-2 | many | TRBV5-6 | CASSFPTGGDGYTF | TGTGCCAGCAGCTTTCCGACAGGGGGAGATGGCTACACCTTC
NA | TRBJ2-5 | many | TRBV20-1 | CTGRLGHQETQYF | TGCACCGGACGGCTGGGTCACCAAGAGACCCAGTACTTC
TRBD2 | TRBJ2-3 | NA | TRBV7-3 | CASSFPRSSGGTTDTQYF | TGTGCCAGCAGCTTCCCTCGTAGTAGCGGGGGGACCACAGATACGCAGTATTTT
TRBD1 | TRBJ2-3 | many | TRBV7-3 | CASSPDRGNSDTQYF | TGTGCCAGCAGCCCGGACAGGGGAAATTCAGATACGCAGTATTTT
NA | TRBJ2-7 | many | TRBV13 | CASSLGAGKRYEQYF | TGTGCCAGCAGCTTAGGGGCAGGGAAAAGGTACGAGCAGTACTTC